This T cell receptor (beta chain) was captured by sequencing in a study of read filtering for tumor transcriptome and immune sequencing. Looking at the study overall: Revised staging placed eight or nine patients in R-ISS I, roughly 16 in II, about 7 in III. DNase treatment preceded whole-transcriptome library preparation.

Findings and caveats of the study: About 81.9% of IR-seq clonotypes had a single read, yet these held approximately 3.7% of reads. Sorted CD138-negative bone marrow cells were not purified T cells.

Ten or more counts support this clonotype. Its antigen is not identified. J gave up 1 base and V 6 bases, and 21 bases lay outside the gene matches. Germline values: CDR1 MDHEN, CDR2 SYDVKM. The CDR3 loop spans 19 amino acids. From roughly 400 ng of RNA, a library with molecular barcoded alpha/delta and beta/gamma adaptors was made. TCRdb reanalysed the reads using MiXCR and keeps one entry per CDR3 protein. The profile shows 35,000 to 55,000 distinct CDR3 sequences, less than 15% of them singletons. This TCR was recovered from a donor aged 40 or over with multiple myeloma. Sample: a population of CD138-negative cells sorted from bone marrow. The rearrangement uses TRBV28 and TRBJ2-7; 7 nucleotides line up with TRBD2. The CDR3 DNA sequence: TGTGCCAGCAGACCGAGTTTAGGCGGGAGCCTGCGACTATCCTACGAGCAGTACTTC. Translating gives CASRPSLGGSLRLSYEQYF. The full variable domain, its missing parts supplied by reference TRBV28 and TRBJ2-7, is DVKVTQSSRYLVKRTGEKVFLECVQDMDHENMFWYRQDPGLGLRLIYFSYDVKMKEKGDIPEGYSVSREKKERFSLILESASTNQTSMYLCASRPSLGGSLRLSYEQYFGPGTRLTVT.